This TCR beta chain emerged from a study of T cells after yellow fever vaccination. The length of the CDR3 is 15 residues. V lost 3 bases, J lost 0 bases, and 12 bases lay in between. This clonotype appeared a few times. The authors made TCR cDNA by 5'RACE template switching, adding a universal primer site and UMIs. TCRdb recomputed calls from the 5' RACE reads with MiXCR, one row per CDR3 protein. The data show some 550,000 distinct CDR3 sequences, 15% to 20% seen once. Here the sequenced sample was PBMCs, taken 15 days after the yellow fever booster vaccination. This TCR derives from a man aged 30 to 45 who received the YFV17D yellow fever vaccine. This sequence joins TRBV12-3 or TRBV12-4 and TRBJ2-7; possible D gene TRBD2, 5 bases. CDR3 DNA sequence: TGTGCCAGCAGTTTTTGGGGTGAGGGCTCCTACGAGCAGTACTTC. Translation: CASSFWGEGSYEQYF.